This paragraph reports one T cell receptor (beta chain). MiXCR, applied by TCRdb to the 5' RACE reads, yields one record per CDR3 protein. The table records around 62,000 distinct CDR3 sequences, around 4.7% of them present only once. This sample is part of a study of early T cells in non-severe SARS-CoV-2 infection. CDR3 length equals 15 residues. Germline V lookup: CDR1 LNHDA, CDR2 SQIVND (reference sequence). V was trimmed by 3 bases and J by 1 base, leaving 12 bases between them. V gene TRBV19 combines with J gene TRBJ1-1; D uncertain. This TCR came from an adult who was a healthcare worker with PCR-confirmed SARS-CoV-2 infection or an uninfected control (not recorded which). Sequenced input: whole blood. The CDR3 bases are TGTGCCAGTAGTATGACGGCAGCCCAGAACACTGAAGCTTTCTTT. This encodes CASSMTAAQNTEAFF.